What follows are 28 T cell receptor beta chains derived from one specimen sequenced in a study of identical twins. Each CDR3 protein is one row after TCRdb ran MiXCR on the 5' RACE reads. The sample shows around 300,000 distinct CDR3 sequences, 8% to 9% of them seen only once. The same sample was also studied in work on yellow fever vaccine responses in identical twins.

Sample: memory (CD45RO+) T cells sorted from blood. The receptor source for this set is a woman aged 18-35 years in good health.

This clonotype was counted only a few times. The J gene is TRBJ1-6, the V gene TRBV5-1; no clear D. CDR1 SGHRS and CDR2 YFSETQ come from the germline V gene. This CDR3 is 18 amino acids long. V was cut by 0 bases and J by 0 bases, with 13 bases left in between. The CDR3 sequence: CASSLVPGFLSYNSPLHF. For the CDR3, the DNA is TGCGCCAGCAGCTTGGTTCCGGGTTTCCTCTCCTATAATTCACCCCTCCACTTT.

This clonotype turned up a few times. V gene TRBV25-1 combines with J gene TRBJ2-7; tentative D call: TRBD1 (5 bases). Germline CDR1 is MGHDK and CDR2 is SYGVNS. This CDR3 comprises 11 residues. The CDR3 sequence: CASSGRAGWDV. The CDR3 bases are TGTGCCAGCAGTGGACGGGCAGGGTGGGACGTC.

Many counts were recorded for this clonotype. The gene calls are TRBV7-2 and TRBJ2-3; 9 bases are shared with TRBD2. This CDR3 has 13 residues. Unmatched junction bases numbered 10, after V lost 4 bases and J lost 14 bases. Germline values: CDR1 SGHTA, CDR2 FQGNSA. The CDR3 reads CASSSASGLARYF. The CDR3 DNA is TGTGCCAGCAGCTCAGCTTCGGGACTAGCACGGTATTTT.

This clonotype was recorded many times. This chain's CDR3 is CASSTGQGATGELFF. In DNA form, the CDR3 reads TGTGCCAGCAGCACGGGACAGGGGGCAACCGGGGAGCTGTTTTTT. The V gene is TRBV7-7, the J gene TRBJ2-2; 12 bases fit TRBD1. CDR1 is SSHAT, CDR2 FNYEAQ, per germline (reference sequence). V was clipped by 5 bases and J by 5 bases; unmatched bases: 3. The CDR3 has 15 amino acids.

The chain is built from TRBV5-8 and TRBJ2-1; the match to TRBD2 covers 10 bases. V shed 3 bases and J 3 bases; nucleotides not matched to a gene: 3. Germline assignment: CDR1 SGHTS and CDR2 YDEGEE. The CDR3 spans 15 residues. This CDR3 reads CASSSAGGGYNEQFF. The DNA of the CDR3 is TGTGCCAGCAGCTCAGCGGGAGGGGGCTACAATGAGCAGTTCTTC.

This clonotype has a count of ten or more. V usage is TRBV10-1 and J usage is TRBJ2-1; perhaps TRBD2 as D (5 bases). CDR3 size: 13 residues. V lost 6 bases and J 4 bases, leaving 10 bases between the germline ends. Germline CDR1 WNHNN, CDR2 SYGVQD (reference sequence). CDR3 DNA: TGCGCCAGCAGCGTTAGCGAATACAATGAGCAGTTCTTC. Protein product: CASSVSEYNEQFF.

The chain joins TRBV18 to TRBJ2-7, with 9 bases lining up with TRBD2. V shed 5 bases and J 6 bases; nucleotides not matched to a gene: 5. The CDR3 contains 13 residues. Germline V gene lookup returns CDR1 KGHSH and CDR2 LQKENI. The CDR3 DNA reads TGTGCCAGCTCAGTCGCGACTAGCGGCGAGCAGTACTTC. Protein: CASSVATSGEQYF.

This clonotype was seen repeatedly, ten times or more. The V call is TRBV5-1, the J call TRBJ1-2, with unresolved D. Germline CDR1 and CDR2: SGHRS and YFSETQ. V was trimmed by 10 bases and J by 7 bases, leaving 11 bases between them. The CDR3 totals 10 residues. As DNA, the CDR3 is TGCGCCTTCCGGGTGACTGGCTACACCTTC. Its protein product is CAFRVTGYTF.

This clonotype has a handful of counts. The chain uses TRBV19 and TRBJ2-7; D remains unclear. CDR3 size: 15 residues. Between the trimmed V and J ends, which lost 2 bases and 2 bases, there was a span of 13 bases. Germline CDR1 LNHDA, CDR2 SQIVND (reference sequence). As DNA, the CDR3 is TGTGCCAGTAGTATAATGCTTTCATGGGCCTACGAGCAGTACTTC. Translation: CASSIMLSWAYEQYF. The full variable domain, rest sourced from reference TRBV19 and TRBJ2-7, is DGGITQSPKYLFRKEGQNVTLSCEQNLNHDAMYWYRQDPGQGLRLIYYSQIVNDFQKGDIAEGYSVSREKKESFPLTVTSAQKNPTAFYLCASSIMLSWAYEQYFGPGTRLTVT.

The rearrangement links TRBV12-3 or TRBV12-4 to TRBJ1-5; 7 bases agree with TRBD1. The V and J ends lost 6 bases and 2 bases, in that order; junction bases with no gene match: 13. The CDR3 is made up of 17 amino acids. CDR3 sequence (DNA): TGTGCCAGCAGGGAGGGGGCCACCGGACGAGGCAATCAGCCCCAGCATTTT. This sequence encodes CASREGATGRGNQPQHF.

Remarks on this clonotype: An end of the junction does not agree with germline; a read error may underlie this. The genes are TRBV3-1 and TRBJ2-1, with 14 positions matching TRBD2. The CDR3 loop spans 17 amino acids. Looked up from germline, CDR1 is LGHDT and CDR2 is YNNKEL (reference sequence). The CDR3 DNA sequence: TGTGCCTGCAGCAACAGGACTAGCGGGGGGTCGGACAATGAGCAGTTCTTC. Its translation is CACSNRTSGGSDNEQFF.

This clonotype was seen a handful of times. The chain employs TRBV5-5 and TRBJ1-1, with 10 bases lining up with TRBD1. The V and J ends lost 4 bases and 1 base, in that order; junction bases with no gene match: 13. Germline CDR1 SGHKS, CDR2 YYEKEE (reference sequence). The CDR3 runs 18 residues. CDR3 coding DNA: TGTGCCAGCAGCCCCCGCTCGACAGGGGGCGGAGAGAACACTGAAGCTTTCTTT. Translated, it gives CASSPRSTGGGENTEAFF.

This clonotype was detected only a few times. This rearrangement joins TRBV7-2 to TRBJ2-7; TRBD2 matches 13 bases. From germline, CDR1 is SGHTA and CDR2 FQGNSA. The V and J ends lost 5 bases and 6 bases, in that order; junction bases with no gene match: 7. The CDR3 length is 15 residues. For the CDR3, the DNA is TGTGCCAGCAGCCTCCCGACTAGCGGGAGGTTCGAGCAGTACTTC. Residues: CASSLPTSGRFEQYF.

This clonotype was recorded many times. The CDR3 DNA is TGTGCCAGCAGCGCAAGACTAGCCCGCACAGATACGCAGTATTTT. This codes for CASSARLARTDTQYF. The chain carries TRBV9 and TRBJ2-3, with 7 bases fitting TRBD2. J was trimmed by 1 base and V by 3 bases; bases with no gene match: 5. The CDR3 totals 15 residues. Germline values: CDR1 SGDLS, CDR2 YYNGEE.

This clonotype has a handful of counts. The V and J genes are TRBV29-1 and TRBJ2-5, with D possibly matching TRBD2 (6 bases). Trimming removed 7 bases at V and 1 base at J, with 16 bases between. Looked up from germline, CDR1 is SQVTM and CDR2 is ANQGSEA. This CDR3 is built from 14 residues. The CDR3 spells CSASTSGLQETQYF. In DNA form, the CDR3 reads TGCAGCGCCTCGACTAGTGGGCTCCAAGAGACCCAGTACTTC. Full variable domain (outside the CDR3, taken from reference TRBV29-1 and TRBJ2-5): SAVISQKPSRDICQRGTSLTIQCQVDSQVTMMFWYRQQPGQSLTLIATANQGSEATYESGFVIDKFPISRPNLTFSTLTVSNMSPEDSSIYLCSASTSGLQETQYFGPGTRLLVL.

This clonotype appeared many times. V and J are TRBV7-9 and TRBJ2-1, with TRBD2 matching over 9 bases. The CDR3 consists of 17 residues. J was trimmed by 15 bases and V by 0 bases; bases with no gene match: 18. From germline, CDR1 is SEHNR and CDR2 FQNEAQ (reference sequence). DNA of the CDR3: TGTGCCAGCAGCTTAGCGTCCTCGCGGGAGGGCCCTCAGAAGCTGTTCTTC. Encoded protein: CASSLASSREGPQKLFF.

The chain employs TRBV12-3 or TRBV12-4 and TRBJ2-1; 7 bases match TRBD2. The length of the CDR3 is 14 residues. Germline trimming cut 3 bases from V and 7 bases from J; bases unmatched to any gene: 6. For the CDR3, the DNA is TGTGCCAGCAGTTTGGGAGGGCAAGGGAATGAGCAGTTCTTC. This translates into CASSLGGQGNEQFF.

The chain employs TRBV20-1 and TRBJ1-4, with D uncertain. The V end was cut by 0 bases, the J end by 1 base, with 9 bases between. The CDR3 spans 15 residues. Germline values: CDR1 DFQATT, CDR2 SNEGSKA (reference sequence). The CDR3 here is CSARDVGGTNEKLFF. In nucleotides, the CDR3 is TGCAGTGCTAGAGATGTAGGCGGAACTAATGAAAAACTGTTTTTT.

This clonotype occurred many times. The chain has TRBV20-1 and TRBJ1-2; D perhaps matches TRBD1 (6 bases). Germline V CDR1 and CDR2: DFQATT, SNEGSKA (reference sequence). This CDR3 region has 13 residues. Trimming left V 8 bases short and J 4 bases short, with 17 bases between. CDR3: CSHSRQGGYGYTF. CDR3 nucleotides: TGCAGTCATTCCCGGCAAGGGGGCTATGGCTACACCTTC.

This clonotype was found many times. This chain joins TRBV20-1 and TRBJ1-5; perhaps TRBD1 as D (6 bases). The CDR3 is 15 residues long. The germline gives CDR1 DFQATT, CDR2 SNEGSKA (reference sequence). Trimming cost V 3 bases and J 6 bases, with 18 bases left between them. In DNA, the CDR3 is TGCAGTGCTAGCGCCACGACAGGATGGGGTCAGCCCCAGCATTTT. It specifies CSASATTGWGQPQHF.

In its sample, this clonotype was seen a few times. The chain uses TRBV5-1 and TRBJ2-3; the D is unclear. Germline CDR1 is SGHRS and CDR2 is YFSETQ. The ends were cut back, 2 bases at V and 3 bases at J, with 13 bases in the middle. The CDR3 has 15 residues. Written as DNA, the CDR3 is TGCGCCAGCAGCTTCGCCCTGGCTTTAACAGATACGCAGTATTTT. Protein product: CASSFALALTDTQYF.

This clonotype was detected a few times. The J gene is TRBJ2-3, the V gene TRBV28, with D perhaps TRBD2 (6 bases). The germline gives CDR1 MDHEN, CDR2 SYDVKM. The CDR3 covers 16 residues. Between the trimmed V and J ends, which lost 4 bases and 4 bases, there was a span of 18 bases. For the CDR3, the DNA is TGTGCCAGCAGTTCCCAGACTAGTTTATTTGCAGATACGCAGTATTTT. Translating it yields CASSSQTSLFADTQYF.

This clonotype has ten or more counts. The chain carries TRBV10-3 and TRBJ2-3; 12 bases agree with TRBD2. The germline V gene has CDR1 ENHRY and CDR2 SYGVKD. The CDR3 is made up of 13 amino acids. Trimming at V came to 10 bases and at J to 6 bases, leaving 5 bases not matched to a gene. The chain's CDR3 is CATMTSGSDTQYF. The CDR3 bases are TGTGCCACCATGACTAGCGGGAGCGATACGCAGTATTTT.

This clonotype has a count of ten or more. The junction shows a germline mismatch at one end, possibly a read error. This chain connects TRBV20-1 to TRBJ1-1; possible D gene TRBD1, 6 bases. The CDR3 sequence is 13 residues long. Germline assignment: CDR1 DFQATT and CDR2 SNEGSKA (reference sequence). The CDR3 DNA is TGCAGTGTTGCAGCGGCAGGGGCTCCCACAACGATCTTT. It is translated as CSVAAAGAPTTIF.

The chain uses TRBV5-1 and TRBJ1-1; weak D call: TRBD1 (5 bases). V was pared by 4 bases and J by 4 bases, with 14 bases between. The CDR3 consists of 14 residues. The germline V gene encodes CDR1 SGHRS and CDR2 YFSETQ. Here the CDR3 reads CASSPIQGSTEAFF. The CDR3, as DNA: TGCGCCAGCAGCCCCATTCAGGGTTCCACTGAAGCTTTCTTT.

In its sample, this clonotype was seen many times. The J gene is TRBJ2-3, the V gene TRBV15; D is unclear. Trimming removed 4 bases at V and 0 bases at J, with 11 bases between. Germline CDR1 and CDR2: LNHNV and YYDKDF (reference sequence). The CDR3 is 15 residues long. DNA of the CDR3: TGTGCCACCAGCATGGCCTTTACTAGCACAGATACGCAGTATTTT. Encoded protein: CATSMAFTSTDTQYF.

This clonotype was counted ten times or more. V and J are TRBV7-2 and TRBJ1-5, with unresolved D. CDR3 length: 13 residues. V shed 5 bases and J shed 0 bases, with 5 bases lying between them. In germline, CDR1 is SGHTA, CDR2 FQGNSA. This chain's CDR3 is CASSPYSNQPQHF. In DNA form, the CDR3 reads TGTGCCAGCAGCCCTTATAGCAATCAGCCCCAGCATTTT.

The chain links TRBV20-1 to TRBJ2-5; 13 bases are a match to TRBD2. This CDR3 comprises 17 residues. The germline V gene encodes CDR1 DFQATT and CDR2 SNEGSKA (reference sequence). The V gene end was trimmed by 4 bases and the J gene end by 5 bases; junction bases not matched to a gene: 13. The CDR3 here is CSAKAGLAGKHGETQYF. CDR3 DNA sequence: TGCAGTGCTAAAGCGGGACTAGCGGGAAAGCATGGGGAGACCCAGTACTTC.